The rows below give T cell receptor beta chains drawn from one sample of a study of long-term antiretroviral therapy in people with HIV. Sequencing used immunoSEQ multiplex PCR; TCRdb keeps in-frame clones, though not all of them. Counted here are tens of thousands of clones, 95% occurring once; the ten biggest clones make up approximately 3%. Sequenced material: unsorted PBMCs, taken 5.3 years after starting antiretroviral therapy. The receptors shown here come from a man aged 50 to 59 with HIV. Each CDR3 is given with its conserved first and last residue. The D gene is left open where the match is weak. Clone size appears in some rows only: once, few, many, or a class for an expanded clone.

v_gene,j_gene,abundance,d_gene,CDR3nt,CDR3aa
TRBV4-1,TRBJ2-3,-,-,TGCGCCAGCAGCCAAGCCCCTTCCCGGGGTTCAGATACGCAGTATTTT,CASSQAPSRGSDTQYF
TRBV18,TRBJ2-7,-,TRBD1,TGTGCCAGCTCACCAGAGGGGACAGGGGTTTACGAGCAGTACTTC,CASSPEGTGVYEQYF
TRBV6-6,TRBJ1-2,-,-,TGTGCCAGCAGTGAGGGTGTCGGCTATGGCTACACCTTC,CASSEGVGYGYTF
TRBV19,TRBJ1-2,-,-,TGTGCCAGTAGGGACCTGGACGGTAACTATGGCTACACCTTC,CASRDLDGNYGYTF
TRBV18,TRBJ2-5,once,TRBD1,TGTGCCAGCTCAAGGGACAGGGGCGAGACCCAGTACTTC,CASSRDRGETQYF
TRBV18,TRBJ2-7,-,TRBD2,TGTGCCAGCTCATCCCAGGGTGGTGGCGGGGGGGAAGGGGGGTCTTACGAGCAGTACTTC,CASSSQGGGGGEGGSYEQYF
TRBV9,TRBJ2-7,once,TRBD1,TGTGCCAGCAGCGTAGGTGACAGGGCCTACGAGCAGTACTTC,CASSVGDRAYEQYF
TRBV4-3,TRBJ2-1,-,TRBD1,TGCGCCAGCAGCCAATACCGTGAAGGACAGGGGGTCTCCTACAATGAGCAGTTCTTC,CASSQYREGQGVSYNEQFF
TRBV10-3,TRBJ1-5,-,TRBD1,TGTGCCATCTCCACAGGGGAGGCCAATCAGCCCCAGCATTTT,CAISTGEANQPQHF
TRBV2,TRBJ2-3,-,TRBD2,TGTGCCAGCAGTGAACTAGCGGGGGGACCGAGCACAGATACGCAGTATTTT,CASSELAGGPSTDTQYF
TRBV30,TRBJ2-6,-,TRBD1,TGTGCCTCCTGGACAGGGAAGGGCTCTGGGGCCAACGTCCTGACTTTC,CASWTGKGSGANVLTF
TRBV7-2,TRBJ2-3,-,-,TGTGCCAGCAGCTTGTCACAGGGGGGGTGGACAGATACGCAGTATTTT,CASSLSQGGWTDTQYF
TRBV9,TRBJ1-1,once,-,TGTGCCAGCAGCGTAGGTGGGTCCAACGCTGAAGCTTTCTTT,CASSVGGSNAEAFF
TRBV5-5,TRBJ1-2,-,TRBD1,TGTGCCAGCAGCTTAGATCAGGGGGCGCGGAGGGGCTACACCTTC,CASSLDQGARRGYTF
TRBV19,TRBJ2-2,once,-,TGTGCCAGTATGGGGAGGCAGGGGACGGGGTTCGGGGAGCTGTTTTTT,CASMGRQGTGFGELFF
TRBV4-3,TRBJ1-2,-,-,TGCGCCAGCAGCCAAGAAAAAGAGAACTATGGCTACACCTTC,CASSQEKENYGYTF
TRBV5-1,TRBJ2-7,-,-,TGCGCCAGCAGATCGGGACTGGACTACGAGCAGTACTTC,CASRSGLDYEQYF
TRBV18,TRBJ2-7,-,-,TGTGCCAGCTCACCAAGGGGAACCTCCGAGCAGTACTTC,CASSPRGTSEQYF
TRBV4-3,TRBJ1-4,-,-,TGCGCCAGCAGCCAAGCGGGGTGGGAAAAACTGTTTTTT,CASSQAGWEKLFF
TRBV30,TRBJ1-2,-,-,TGTGCCTGGGGTCCTCCGGGACAAGGGTATGGCTACACCTTC,CAWGPPGQGYGYTF